The entry below gives a single TCR beta chain sequence along with its context. This record comes from a study of metastatic and nonmetastatic thyroid tumors. Until they underwent thyroid surgery, no patient had received any treatment. Trimming stripped 8 bases from V and 4 bases from J, with 16 bases between. The germline V gene has CDR1 SGHTA and CDR2 FQGNSA. The CDR3 contains 14 residues. TCRdb recomputed clones from the PCR reads via MiXCR. Of fewer than 30,000 clones in the sample, 20% to 25% were seen once. The clonotype comes from a male donor with papillary thyroid cancer or a benign thyroid nodule (not recorded which). Some clones in this sample may be carry-over from other donors' samples. The chain employs TRBV7-2 and TRBJ2-3; D is unresolved. The sequenced material came from blood. In DNA form, the CDR3 reads TGTGCCAGCGGCATAGTTCCGAGCTCAGATACGCAGTATTTT. Encoded protein: CASGIVPSSDTQYF.